This paragraph reports one TCR beta chain. This entry is derived from a study of blood T cell repertoires in COVID-19. Study information: T cells, B-cell-depleted T cells, or PBMCs supplied cDNA or gDNA.

This CDR3 has 15 amino acids. V was clipped by 2 bases and J by 3 bases; unmatched bases: 4. Germline values: CDR1 MNHEY, CDR2 SMNVEV (reference sequence). Cohorts were assigned according to the clinical history that participants reported. Recovered status in Cohort 3 required two negative PCRs, clearance, or symptom resolution. Original processing notes: Estimates of nucleated cell counts were drawn from the amplification of reference gene primers. Here immunoSEQ multiplex PCR was the method, and the copy in TCRdb shows in-frame clones only, minus some. V and J calls and clone size are as listed in that table; D and trimming were resolved from the DNA. The sample has 150,000 to 200,000 clones; approximately 80% are singletons.

The sample taken for sequencing was PBMCs or T cells enriched from blood (not recorded which). The chain has TRBV27 and TRBJ2-3; 8 bases are a match to TRBD1. The receptor's source is a man over 45 who had recovered from COVID-19. This CDR3 is CASSLPGQATDTQYF. The CDR3 DNA is TGTGCCAGCAGTTTACCGGGACAGGCAACAGATACGCAGTATTTT.